The present T cell receptor (beta chain) was sequenced within a study of T-cell reconstitution after alpha-beta-depleted transplantation in children (dated by TCRdb to 2015 to 2016). At the level of the whole study: Using TCR repertoire profiling, the study followed T-cell immune reconstitution in a quantitative way in children after TCRalphabeta/CD19-depleted allogeneic hematopoietic cell transplantation.

The library was prepared using PCR. The listed sequencing device is Illumina HiSeq 2500. TCR library preparation used molecular barcoding, with unique molecular identifiers applied to normalize quantification of the TCRbeta repertoire. TCRdb reran the public reads through fastp at Q25 and MiXCR, keeping productive beta chains. Under each unique CDR3 protein, matching rows form one entry showing the most common genes and DNA. The sample table contains around 240,000 distinct CDR3 sequences; only one count was recorded for over 9.5% of them. The ten most abundant clones make up approximately 4.7% of the sample. As encoded in the germline V gene, CDR1 is SGHRS while CDR2 is YFSETQ. Reading from cysteine to phenylalanine, the CDR3 counts 15 amino acids. The CDR3 DNA has 45 bases and is translated from base 1. The V end gives up 1 base and the J end 2 bases, leaving 5 bases in the junction not matched to a gene.

At least ten counts were recorded for this clonotype. This receptor's antigen is unknown. No quality values exist for individual bases; no much larger clone is one base distant. The origin of this receptor is a human donor who donated a stem cell graft to a child with SCID. The sequencing used PBMCs from the stem cell graft donor, collected from the stem cell graft. The rearrangement joined TRBV5-1 to TRBJ1-2, with 7 middle bases fitting TRBD1. The CDR3 amino acid sequence is: CASSLRDSRNYGYTF. The DNA sequence is TGCGCCAGCAGCTTGAGGGACAGCCGGAACTATGGCTACACCTTC.